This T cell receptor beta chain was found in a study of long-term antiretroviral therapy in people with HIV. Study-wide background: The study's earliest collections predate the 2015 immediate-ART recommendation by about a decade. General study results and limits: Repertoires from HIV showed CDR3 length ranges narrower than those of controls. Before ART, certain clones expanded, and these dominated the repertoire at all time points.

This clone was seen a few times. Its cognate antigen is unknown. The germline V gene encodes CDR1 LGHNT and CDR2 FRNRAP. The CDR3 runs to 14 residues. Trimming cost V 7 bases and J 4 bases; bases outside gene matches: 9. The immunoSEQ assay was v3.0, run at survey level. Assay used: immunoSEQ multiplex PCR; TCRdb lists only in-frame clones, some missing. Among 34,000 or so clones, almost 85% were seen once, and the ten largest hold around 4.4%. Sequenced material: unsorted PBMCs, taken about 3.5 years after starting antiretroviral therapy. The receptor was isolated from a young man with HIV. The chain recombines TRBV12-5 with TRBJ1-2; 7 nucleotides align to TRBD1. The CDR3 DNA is TGTGCTAGTGCCTCTCTCGACAGGGTCTATGGCTACACCTTC. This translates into CASASLDRVYGYTF.